Below are 22 T cell receptor beta chains sequenced from a single sample in a study of identical twins. Each CDR3 protein gets one entry after TCRdb re-called the 5' RACE reads with MiXCR. Of approximately 680,000 distinct CDR3 sequences listed, roughly 7.1% are singletons. This same sample was also part of a study on yellow fever vaccine responses in identical twins.

Sequenced sample: PBMCs. The receptors originated from a woman younger than 30 in good health.

V and J are TRBV10-3 and TRBJ1-6; TRBD1 is a possible D gene (5 bases). V shed 6 bases and J shed 10 bases, with 13 bases lying between them. The length of the CDR3 is 13 residues. Germline V gene sequence: CDR1 ENHRY, CDR2 SYGVKD. CDR3 coding DNA: TGTGCCATCAGGGGATACTGGGACTCACCCCTCCACTTT. This translates into CAIRGYWDSPLHF.

This clonotype appeared many times. The V call is TRBV12-3 or TRBV12-4, the J call TRBJ2-1, with a tentative D call TRBD1 (5 bases). CDR3 length: 13 amino acids. Trimming removed 4 bases from V and 4 bases from J, with 8 bases in between. CDR3 protein: CASSSTVYNEQFF. The CDR3 nucleotides read TGTGCCAGCAGTTCGACAGTTTACAATGAGCAGTTCTTC.

This clonotype was seen only a few times. The chain employs TRBV28 and TRBJ2-5, with D possibly being TRBD2 (6 bases). Trimming left V 4 bases short and J 5 bases short, with 17 bases between. The CDR3 is made up of 15 amino acids. Germline loops: CDR1 MDHEN, CDR2 SYDVKM. The CDR3 sequence: CASSSPVGGAETQYF. Here the CDR3 DNA reads TGTGCCAGCAGTTCCCCGGTAGGAGGGGCGGAGACCCAGTACTTC. The full variable domain, completed using reference TRBV28 and TRBJ2-5, is DVKVTQSSRYLVKRTGEKVFLECVQDMDHENMFWYRQDPGLGLRLIYFSYDVKMKEKGDIPEGYSVSREKKERFSLILESASTNQTSMYLCASSSPVGGAETQYFGPGTRLLVL.

This clonotype has a handful of counts. The chain carries TRBV12-3 or TRBV12-4 and TRBJ2-1; the match to TRBD2 covers 13 bases. The length of the CDR3 is 15 residues. With V trimmed by 7 bases and J by 4 bases, 4 bases remained unmatched. CDR3 DNA: TGTGCCAGCACCTGGACTAGCGGGGGTTACAATGAGCAGTTCTTC. Translation gives CASTWTSGGYNEQFF.

This clonotype has just a few counts. The chain recombines TRBV6-5 with TRBJ1-2; the D gene is possibly TRBD1 (6 bases). Germline CDR1 is MNHEY and CDR2 is SVGAGI. Trimming removed 2 bases at V and 0 bases at J, with 16 bases between. This CDR3 has 17 amino acids. CDR3 loop: CASSYGQGRGANYGYTF. The CDR3 region has the DNA TGTGCCAGCAGTTACGGGCAGGGGCGTGGAGCTAACTATGGCTACACCTTC.

The chain is built from TRBV12-3 or TRBV12-4 and TRBJ1-5; D not certain. Trimming took 8 bases from V and 0 from J, leaving 11 bases between them. This CDR3 has 14 amino acids. The CDR3 DNA sequence: TGTGCCAGCCATATAGACCGTAGCAATCAGCCCCAGCATTTT. This gives the protein CASHIDRSNQPQHF.

This clonotype was seen ten or more times. The gene calls are TRBV6-8 and TRBJ1-5, with 9 bases aligning to TRBD1. This CDR3 has 18 residues. V trimming: 0 bases; J trimming: 7 bases; junction bases outside the gene matches: 13. Germline values: CDR1 MNHGY, CDR2 SAAAGT. The chain's CDR3 is CASSYSQGQGSGRQPQHF. In DNA, the CDR3 is TGTGCCAGCAGTTACTCCCAGGGACAGGGATCTGGGAGACAGCCCCAGCATTTT.

This clonotype was seen a handful of times. The gene calls are TRBV6-5 and TRBJ2-2; D not certain. CDR1 and CDR2 (germline): MNHEY, SVGAGI. The germline V and J ends were trimmed by 4 bases and 4 bases, with 13 bases remaining between them. The CDR3 extends over 15 amino acids. The CDR3 region is CASSSPSQVTGELFF. The CDR3 DNA is TGTGCCAGCAGTTCCCCTAGTCAAGTCACCGGGGAGCTGTTTTTT.

The CDR3 DNA follows: TGTGCCAGCAAGGGGACCGGGAACACTGAAGCTTTCTTT. This translates into CASKGTGNTEAFF. This chain joins TRBV12-3 or TRBV12-4 and TRBJ1-1, with a possible D match to TRBD1 (5 bases). The CDR3 spans 13 residues. Trimming took off 7 bases at V and 1 base at J, with 10 bases between the two ends.

This clonotype was detected a few times. The chain is built from TRBV5-1 and TRBJ1-4; D gene uncertain. V lost 5 bases and J lost 5, with 16 bases in between. The germline gives CDR1 SGHRS, CDR2 YFSETQ. The CDR3 is 15 amino acids. This chain's CDR3 is CASRRPAGENEKLFF. The DNA for the CDR3 is TGCGCCAGCAGGCGTCCGGCCGGGGAGAATGAAAAACTGTTTTTT.

This clonotype was seen repeatedly, ten times or more. The CDR3 region has the DNA TGTGCCAGCAGCCAGATTCGGCTTTCCGAGCAGTACTTC. This gives the protein CASSQIRLSEQYF. J is TRBJ2-7 and V is TRBV3-1, with no clear D. Trimming shortened V by 3 bases and J by 6 bases, and 12 bases separated the two germline ends. The CDR3 sequence is 13 residues long. Germline CDR1 and CDR2: LGHDT and YNNKEL (reference sequence).

This clonotype was found many times. This chain uses TRBV10-2 with TRBJ2-3; 8 positions agree with TRBD2. V dropped 2 bases and J dropped 0; count of bases not matched to a gene: 7. CDR3 size: 17 residues. The germline gives CDR1 WSHSY, CDR2 SAAADI. The CDR3 is CASSEPGLGTSTDTQYF. CDR3 in DNA: TGCGCCAGCAGTGAGCCGGGACTAGGGACTAGCACAGATACGCAGTATTTT.

The chain uses TRBV5-1 and TRBJ2-3; D is ambiguous. Germline V CDR1 and CDR2: SGHRS, YFSETQ. The CDR3 extends over 13 amino acids. Trimming left V 2 bases short and J 7 bases short, with 11 bases between. CDR3: CASSFAEPNTQYF. Here the CDR3 DNA reads TGCGCCAGCAGCTTCGCGGAACCGAATACGCAGTATTTT.

In this sample, this clonotype turned up many times. This sequence joins TRBV5-5 and TRBJ2-2, with no clear D. V was trimmed by 2 bases and J by 2 bases, leaving 10 bases between them. This CDR3 contains 15 residues. From germline, CDR1 is SGHKS and CDR2 YYEKEE (reference sequence). The CDR3, as DNA: TGTGCCAGCAGCTTAGGGCAGGTCAACACCGGGGAGCTGTTTTTT. It yields the protein CASSLGQVNTGELFF.

This clonotype has just a few counts. The chain links TRBV2 to TRBJ2-5, with TRBD2 matching 9 bases. Germline CDR1 is SNHLY and CDR2 is FYNNEI. This CDR3 has 16 amino acids. The J segment lost 7 bases and the V segment lost 1 base, leaving 10 bases of the junction unmatched. This CDR3 is CASSEGGSGGLGTQYF. CDR3 sequence (DNA): TGTGCCAGCAGTGAAGGGGGTAGCGGGGGATTGGGGACCCAGTACTTC.

This clonotype was seen only a few times. This chain joins TRBV10-3 and TRBJ2-1; D gene unclear. V was trimmed by 3 bases and J by 7 bases, leaving 7 bases between them. The CDR3 consists of 12 residues. Germline CDR1 is ENHRY and CDR2 is SYGVKD. This chain's CDR3 is CAISEVENEQFF. As DNA, the CDR3 is TGTGCCATCAGTGAAGTGGAGAATGAGCAGTTCTTC.

This clonotype showed up many times. The chain combines TRBV6-1 with TRBJ1-5; D is uncertain. The CDR3 extends over 12 amino acids. CDR1 and CDR2 (germline): MNHNS, SASEGT. V shed 8 bases and J shed 6 bases, with 11 bases lying between them. CDR3 amino acids: CASGWGSQPQHF. CDR3 DNA sequence: TGTGCCAGCGGTTGGGGTTCTCAGCCCCAGCATTTT.

The table lists this clonotype with many counts. The rearrangement joins TRBV12-3 or TRBV12-4 to TRBJ2-7, with D unclear. Trimming removed 6 bases from V and 0 bases from J, with 6 bases in between. This CDR3 has 12 amino acids. CDR3 bases: TGTGCCAGCAGCCCGAGCTCCTACGAGCAGTACTTC. Translated: CASSPSSYEQYF.

In its sample, this clonotype was seen many times. The rearrangement joins TRBV5-1 to TRBJ2-5; 13 nucleotides match TRBD2. From germline, CDR1 is SGHRS and CDR2 YFSETQ. After removal of 4 bases from V and 6 bases from J, the junction contained 6 bases not matched to a gene. The CDR3 sequence is 15 residues long. DNA of the CDR3: TGCGCCAGCAGCCCCGGGACTAGCGGGATTAAGACCCAGTACTTC. It encodes CASSPGTSGIKTQYF.

This chain uses TRBV12-3 or TRBV12-4 with TRBJ1-1; tentatively, D is TRBD1 (5 bases). Trimming removed 3 bases from V and 4 bases from J, with 12 bases in between. CDR3 size: 14 residues. The CDR3, as DNA: TGTGCCAGCAGTTTCCAAGGTGGGGGCACTGAAGCTTTCTTT. It encodes CASSFQGGGTEAFF.

This clonotype was observed a handful of times. The chain combines TRBV24-1 with TRBJ1-1; possible D gene TRBD1, 6 bases. CDR1 and CDR2 (germline): KGHDR, SFDVKD. This CDR3 spans 14 amino acids. V gave up 9 bases and J gave up 3 bases, with 16 bases separating them. The CDR3 sequence is CATQDSSKHTEAFF. In nucleotides, the CDR3 is TGTGCCACCCAGGACAGTTCAAAGCACACTGAAGCTTTCTTT.

The rearrangement joins TRBV4-1 to TRBJ1-5, with 7 bases aligning to TRBD1. Unmatched junction bases numbered 9, after V lost 4 bases and J lost 0 bases. This CDR3 contains 17 residues. Germline values: CDR1 MGHRA, CDR2 YSYEKL. The CDR3 is CASSRTPGQDSNQPQHF. As DNA, the CDR3 is TGCGCCAGCAGCCGAACCCCCGGACAGGATAGCAATCAGCCCCAGCATTTT.